The present T cell receptor beta chain was sequenced within a study of shared clonotypes between healthy human individuals. Comment on this clone: Antigen specificity is unknown.

Donors were healthy HIV-negative adults without recent acute infections or vaccinations. Several immunoSEQ plates received, in even portions, the genomic DNA of each subset. Assay used: immunoSEQ multiplex PCR; TCRdb lists only in-frame clones, some missing. The sample carries 2 million to 2.5 million clones, around 93% recorded once. Study-wide results and caveats: Compared with memory subsets, naive subsets generally had larger estimated richness. All-four-donor shared clonotypes had higher generation probabilities than non-shared clonotypes did.

This CDR3 spans 16 amino acids. Germline CDR1 and CDR2: MDHEN and SYDVKM. Unmatched junction bases numbered 6, after V lost 4 bases and J lost 2 bases. The receptor comes from a man aged 18 to 30 in good health. Some clones in this sample may be carry-over from other donors' samples. This sequence joins TRBV28 and TRBJ2-1, with TRBD2 matching 9 bases. Sequences were obtained from naive CD4+ T cells from PBMCs. Documented subset: CD45RA+ positively selected. The CDR3 DNA reads TGTGCCAGCAGTTCAAGACTAGCGGCAGCCTACAATGAGCAGTTCTTC. Translation gives CASSSRLAAAYNEQFF.